A selection of T cell receptor beta chains follows, all from one sample in a study of shared clonotypes between healthy human individuals. TCRdb's copy holds only in-frame clones and misses some; the assay was immunoSEQ multiplex PCR. This table holds roughly 500,000 clones, 79% found once. Sequenced: PBMCs. All receptors come from a middle-aged woman in good health. Some clones in this sample may be carry-over from other donors' samples. CDR3s include the opening cysteine and the closing phenylalanine or tryptophan. The order of the fields is V gene, D gene, J gene, clone size, CDR3 DNA, CDR3 protein. D genes are given only for firm matches. Clone size is stated in some rows and not others, as once, few, many or a class when expanded.

>TRBV7-9|.|TRBJ1-1|.
TGTGCCAGCAGCTTAAGTGGGGGCACTGAAGCTTTCTTT
CASSLSGGTEAFF
>TRBV18|TRBD1|TRBJ2-3|once
TGTGCCAGCTCACTTAAAACAGGGGAGATCACAGATACGCAGTATTTT
CASSLKTGEITDTQYF
>TRBV6-4|TRBD2|TRBJ2-1|.
TGTGCCAGCTCCTCGCGGGGGGGATACAATGAGCAGTTCTTC
CASSSRGGYNEQFF
>TRBV11-2|TRBD2|TRBJ2-1|.
TGTGCCAGCAGCTCTCGAGGCGGGAGCCAATTTTTTGGCAATGAGCAGTTCTTC
CASSSRGGSQFFGNEQFF
>TRBV7-8|.|TRBJ1-4|.
TGTGCCAGCAGCGGACGGGATTCTGCAACTAATGAAAAACTGTTTTTT
CASSGRDSATNEKLFF
>TRBV11-3|.|TRBJ2-2|.
TGTGCCAGCTTTCACGCTGTGGTTTTT
CASFHAVVF
>TRBV7-2|.|TRBJ2-1|.
TGTGCCAGCAGCTTAGAACTTTTGTACAATGAGCAGTTCTTC
CASSLELLYNEQFF
>TRBV29-1|.|TRBJ2-3|.
TGCAGCGTTGAGGGGGCAGGGAGCACAGATACGCAGTATTTT
CSVEGAGSTDTQYF
>TRBV6-6|.|TRBJ1-4|once
TGTGCCAGCAGTTACTCCGGAGGGGTTAATGAAAAACTGTTTTTT
CASSYSGGVNEKLFF
>TRBV6-5|.|TRBJ1-5|once
TGTGCCAGCAGCCCCGGAGGATACGGCAATCAGCCCCAGCATTTT
CASSPGGYGNQPQHF
>TRBV2|.|TRBJ1-4|.
TGTGCCAGCAGTGAATCCCCACTTGGGGCTAATGAAAAACTGTTTTTT
CASSESPLGANEKLFF
>TRBV6-5|TRBD2|TRBJ2-7|many
TGTGCCAGCAGTCTTCTAGCGGTCCCCTACGAGCAGTACTTC
CASSLLAVPYEQYF
>TRBV7-6|.|TRBJ2-5|once
TGTGCCAGCAGCTCGCCCTGGAGGTCGGGAGTCGAGACCCAGTACTTC
CASSSPWRSGVETQYF
>TRBV5-1|TRBD1|TRBJ1-2|few
TGCGCCAGCAGCTTGGAGTCAGGGGGCGGTAGAGGTGGCTACACCTTC
CASSLESGGGRGGYTF
>TRBV18|.|TRBJ2-1|.
TGTGCCAGCTCATCAGGGTTTTCGGACTCCTACAATGAGCAGTTCTTC
CASSSGFSDSYNEQFF
>TRBV9|.|TRBJ2-4|.
TGTGCCAGCAGCCCCCAAGCAGAACCAAACATTCAGTACTTC
CASSPQAEPNIQYF
>TRBV2|TRBD2|TRBJ2-7|.
TGTGCCAGCAGTCCCCGACTAGCGCCGTACTTC
CASSPRLAPYF
>TRBV19|TRBD1|TRBJ1-1|.
TGTGCCAGTAGTATAGCCCTCGGGACAGGGCAGAACACTGAAGCTTTCTTT
CASSIALGTGQNTEAFF
>TRBV9|.|TRBJ2-7|.
TGTGCCAGCAGCGCCGGCCCTAATCAGTCCTACGAGCAGTACTTC
CASSAGPNQSYEQYF
>TRBV6-5|TRBD1|TRBJ2-2|.
TGTGCCAGCAGTACCGGGACAGGGTCCGGGGAGCTGTTTTTT
CASSTGTGSGELFF
>TRBV11-2|.|TRBJ2-7|.
TGTGCCAGCAGCTTCGGTGAGACATACTTC
CASSFGETYF
>TRBV10-2|.|TRBJ2-3|.
TGCGCCAGCAGCGGCGGAGGGGGTGGAGATACGCAGTATTTT
CASSGGGGGDTQYF
>TRBV4-1|.|TRBJ1-2|.
TGCGCCAGCAGCCGTGCCAGAAACTATGGCTACACCTTC
CASSRARNYGYTF
>TRBV5-1|.|TRBJ2-3|.
TGCGCCAGCAGCTTGGGACAGAGCACAGATACGCAGTATTTT
CASSLGQSTDTQYF
>TRBV28|TRBD2|TRBJ2-1|.
TGTGCCAGCAGTTTACACGGGGGGGCCTACAATGAGCAGTTCTTC
CASSLHGGAYNEQFF
>TRBV18|TRBD2|TRBJ2-1|.
TGTGCCAGCTCAGCACTAGCGGGAGGGGACAATGAGCAGTTCTTC
CASSALAGGDNEQFF
>TRBV18|TRBD1|TRBJ2-3|once
TGTGCCAGCTCACGAGACAGGGGTTGGACAGATACGCAGTATTTT
CASSRDRGWTDTQYF
>TRBV18|.|TRBJ1-2|.
TGTGCCAGCTTTACAGGGATCGGCTATGGCTACACCTTC
CASFTGIGYGYTF
>TRBV5-1|TRBD2|TRBJ2-7|.
TGCGCCAGCAGCTTGTCGCTAGCGGGGTTAAACGAGCAGTACTTC
CASSLSLAGLNEQYF
>TRBV4-1|.|TRBJ1-1|.
TGCGCCAGCAGCCAAGAATGGGGGGGAGCCCTTAGGACTGAAGCTTTCTTT
CASSQEWGGALRTEAFF
>TRBV6-4|.|TRBJ2-4|.
TGTGCCAGCAGTGAAGGGGCCATTTGGGGAGCCAAAAACATTCAGTACTTC
CASSEGAIWGAKNIQYF
>TRBV10-3|TRBD2|TRBJ2-1|.
TGTGCCATCAGTGATCGGTTAGCGGGAGGGGTGGATGAGCAGTTCTTC
CAISDRLAGGVDEQFF
>TRBV7-9|.|TRBJ2-5|.
TGTGCCAGCAGCCAAGGAGGGGAGACCCAGTACTTC
CASSQGGETQYF
>TRBV20-1|.|TRBJ1-1|.
TGCAGTCTGGCCGGGGACACTGAAGCTTTCTTT
CSLAGDTEAFF
>TRBV5-1|TRBD1|TRBJ2-2|.
TGCGCCAGTTCCTCGCTCGGACAGGGGAACACCGGGGAGCTGTTTTTT
CASSSLGQGNTGELFF
>TRBV27|.|TRBJ2-7|.
TGTGCCTGCACCACTTGGGGATGTTCCTACGAGCAGTACTTC
CACTTWGCSYEQYF
>TRBV18|TRBD2|TRBJ2-7|once
TGTGCCAGCCACCTCGAAGCGGGAGTTGGACGTAGGTACTTC
CASHLEAGVGRRYF
>TRBV28|.|TRBJ1-1|once
TGTGCCAGCAGTATCCGGACTAACACTGAAGCTTTCTTT
CASSIRTNTEAFF
>TRBV11-2|.|TRBJ2-1|.
TGTGCCAGCAGCTTAGACGGGCTAGAAAGGTATGAGCAGTTCTTC
CASSLDGLERYEQFF
>TRBV11-3|.|TRBJ2-1|.
TGTGCCAGCAGCTTAGGGGGAGTAGGCACCTACAATGAGCAGTTCTTC
CASSLGGVGTYNEQFF
>TRBV28|.|TRBJ2-1|.
TGTGCCAGCAGCGGGAGAGGTGGGGGTGAGCAGTTCTTC
CASSGRGGGEQFF
>TRBV9|TRBD2|TRBJ2-1|.
TGTGCCAGCAGCGCGTACCTTAGCGGGACCGAGTTGTTCTTC
CASSAYLSGTELFF
>TRBV28|.|TRBJ2-7|.
TGTGCCAGCAGTAAGCATCGCCTAATCTACGAGCAGTACTTC
CASSKHRLIYEQYF
>TRBV10-3|TRBD2|TRBJ2-5|.
TGTGCCATCAGTGGCAGGGAGGGCGAGACCCAGTACTTC
CAISGREGETQYF
>TRBV28|TRBD2|TRBJ2-7|.
TGTGCCAGCAGTTCTATCGGTAGCGGGGGCCCCTACGAGCAGTACTTC
CASSSIGSGGPYEQYF
>TRBV19|TRBD2|TRBJ2-1|.
TGTGCCAGTAAATTAGCGGGAGGCACCAATGAGCAGTTCTTC
CASKLAGGTNEQFF
>TRBV7-9|TRBD1|TRBJ1-2|.
TGTGCCAGCAGCTTAGAAAGGACAGGGACCTATGGCTACACCTTC
CASSLERTGTYGYTF
>TRBV5-5|.|TRBJ1-2|.
TGTGCCAGCAGCTTGGGCGTGGGGGCGGATGGCTACACCTTC
CASSLGVGADGYTF
>TRBV5-1|.|TRBJ2-2|.
TGCGCCAGCAGCTTGTCTCAGGGCTTTTATGGCGGGGAGCTGTTTTTT
CASSLSQGFYGGELFF
>TRBV6-4|TRBD2|TRBJ2-1|.
TGTGCCAGCAGTGCCTCCGGGACTAGCGGATACAATGAGCAGTTCTTC
CASSASGTSGYNEQFF
>TRBV4-3|TRBD2|TRBJ2-3|.
TGCGCCAGCAGCCAAGAGCTAGCGGAAGGCACAGATACGCAGTATTTT
CASSQELAEGTDTQYF
>TRBV2|.|TRBJ1-3|many
TGTGCCAGCAGTGAAGGAGGGGCTAACTCTGGAAACACCATATATTTT
CASSEGGANSGNTIYF
>TRBV11-2|TRBD2|TRBJ2-1|.
TGTGCCAGCCATAAAGGCATTACGGGGGGTGATCGGTTCTTC
CASHKGITGGDRFF
>TRBV28|TRBD1|TRBJ2-1|medium-sized
TGTGCCAGCAGTCCGCTCTTCGGGACAGGGTTCTACAATGAGCAGTTCTTC
CASSPLFGTGFYNEQFF
>TRBV7-2|.|TRBJ2-3|few
TGTGCCAGCAGCTTAGCGGGAGTCACAGATACGCAGTATTTT
CASSLAGVTDTQYF
>TRBV19|TRBD2|TRBJ2-7|.
TGTGCCAGTAGTATTCTAGCGGATTCCTACGAGCAGTACTTC
CASSILADSYEQYF
>TRBV4-3|TRBD2|TRBJ2-3|once
TGCGCCAGCAGCCAAGTGGGGACTAGCGCTCGGGGCACAGATACGCAGTATTTT
CASSQVGTSARGTDTQYF
>TRBV7-9|.|TRBJ1-2|.
TGTGCCAGCAGCTGGGGAGAGGGCTATGGCTACACCTTC
CASSWGEGYGYTF
>TRBV5-4|.|TRBJ1-2|.
TGTGCCAGCAGCTTGGATAACTATGGCTACACCTTC
CASSLDNYGYTF